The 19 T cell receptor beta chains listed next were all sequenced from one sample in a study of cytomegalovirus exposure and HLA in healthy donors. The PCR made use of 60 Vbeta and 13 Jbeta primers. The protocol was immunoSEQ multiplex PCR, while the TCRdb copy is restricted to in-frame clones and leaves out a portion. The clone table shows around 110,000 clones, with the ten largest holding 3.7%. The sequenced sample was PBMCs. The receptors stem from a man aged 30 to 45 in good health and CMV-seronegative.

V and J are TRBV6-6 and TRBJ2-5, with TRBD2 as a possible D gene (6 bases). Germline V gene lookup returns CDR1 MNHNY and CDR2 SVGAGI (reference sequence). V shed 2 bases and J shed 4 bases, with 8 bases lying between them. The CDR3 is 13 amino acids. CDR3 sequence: CASSYRGGETQYF. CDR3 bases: TGTGCCAGCAGTTACAGGGGAGGAGAGACCCAGTACTTC.

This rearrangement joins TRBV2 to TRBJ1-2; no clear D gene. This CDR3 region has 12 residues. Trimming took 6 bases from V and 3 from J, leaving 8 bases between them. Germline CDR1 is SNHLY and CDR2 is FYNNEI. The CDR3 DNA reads TGTGCCAGCAGGGGCGAAGACTATGGCTACACCTTC. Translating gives CASRGEDYGYTF. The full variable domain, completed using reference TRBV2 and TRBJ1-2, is EPEVTQTPSHQVTQMGQEVILRCVPISNHLYFYWYRQILGQKVEFLVSFYNNEISEKSEIFDDQFSVERPDGSNFTLKIRSTKLEDSAMYFCASRGEDYGYTFGSGTRLTVV.

For the CDR3, the DNA is TGTGCCAGCAGCTTAGGGCAGGGTGGACGAACCTACGAGCAGTACTTC. Protein: CASSLGQGGRTYEQYF. This sequence joins TRBV11-2 and TRBJ2-7, with D tentatively TRBD1 (5 bases). Germline V gives CDR1 SGHAT, CDR2 FQNNGV. The V and J ends lost 1 base and 2 bases respectively, with 15 bases between them. The CDR3 is 16 amino acids.

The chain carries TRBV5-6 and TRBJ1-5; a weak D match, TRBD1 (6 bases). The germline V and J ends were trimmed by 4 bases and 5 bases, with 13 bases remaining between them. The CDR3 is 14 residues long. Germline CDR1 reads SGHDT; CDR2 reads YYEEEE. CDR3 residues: CASSPGTTYQPQHF. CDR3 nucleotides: TGTGCCAGCAGCCCCGGGACAACATATCAGCCCCAGCATTTT.

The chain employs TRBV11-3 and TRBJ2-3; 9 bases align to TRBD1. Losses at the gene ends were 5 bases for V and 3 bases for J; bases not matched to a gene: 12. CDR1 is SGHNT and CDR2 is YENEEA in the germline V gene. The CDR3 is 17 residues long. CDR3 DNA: TGTGCCAGCAGCATCGACTCCGGGACAGGGCGAACAGATACGCAGTATTTT. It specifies CASSIDSGTGRTDTQYF.

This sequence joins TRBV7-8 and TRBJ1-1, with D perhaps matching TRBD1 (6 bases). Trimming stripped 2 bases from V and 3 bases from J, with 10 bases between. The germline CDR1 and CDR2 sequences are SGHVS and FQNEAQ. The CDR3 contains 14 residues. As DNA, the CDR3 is TGTGCCAGCAGCTTATCTTACAGGGACACTGAAGCTTTCTTT. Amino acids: CASSLSYRDTEAFF.

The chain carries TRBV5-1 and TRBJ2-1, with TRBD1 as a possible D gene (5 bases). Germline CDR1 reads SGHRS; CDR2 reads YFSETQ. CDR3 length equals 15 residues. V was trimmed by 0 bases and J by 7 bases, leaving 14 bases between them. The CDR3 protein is CASSLGQGGTNEQFF. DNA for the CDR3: TGCGCCAGCAGCTTGGGCCAGGGTGGCACGAATGAGCAGTTCTTC.

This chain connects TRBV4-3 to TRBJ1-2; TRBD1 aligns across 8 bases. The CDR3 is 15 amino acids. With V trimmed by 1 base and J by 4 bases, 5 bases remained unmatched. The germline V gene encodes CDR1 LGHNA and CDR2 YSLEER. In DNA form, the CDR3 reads TGCGCCAGCAGCCAAGTTACCGGGACAGGCTATGGCTACACCTTC. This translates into CASSQVTGTGYGYTF.

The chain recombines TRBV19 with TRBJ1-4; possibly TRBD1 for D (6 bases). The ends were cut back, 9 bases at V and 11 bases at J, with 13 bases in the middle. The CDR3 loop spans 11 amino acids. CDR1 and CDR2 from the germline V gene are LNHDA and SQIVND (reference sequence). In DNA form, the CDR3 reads TGTGCCAGCCGGGACACCTTTAAACTGTTTTTT. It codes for CASRDTFKLFF.

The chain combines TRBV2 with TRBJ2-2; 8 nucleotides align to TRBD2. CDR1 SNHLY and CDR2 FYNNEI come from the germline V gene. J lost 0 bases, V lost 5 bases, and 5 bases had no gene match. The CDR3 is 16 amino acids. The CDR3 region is CASSQLGGANTGELFF. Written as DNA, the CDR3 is TGTGCCAGCAGTCAACTCGGGGGGGCGAACACCGGGGAGCTGTTTTTT.

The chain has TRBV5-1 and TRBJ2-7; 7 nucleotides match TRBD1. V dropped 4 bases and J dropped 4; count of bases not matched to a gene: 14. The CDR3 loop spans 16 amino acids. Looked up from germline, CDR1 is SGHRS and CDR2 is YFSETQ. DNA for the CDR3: TGCGCCAGCAGCCCCCCTTCGACAGGGACAGATTACGAGCAGTACTTC. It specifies CASSPPSTGTDYEQYF.

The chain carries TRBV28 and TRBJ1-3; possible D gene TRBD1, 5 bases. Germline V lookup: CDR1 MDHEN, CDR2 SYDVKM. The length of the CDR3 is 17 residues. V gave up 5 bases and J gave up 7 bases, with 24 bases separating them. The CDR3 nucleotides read TGTGCCAGCAGTCCAGGTGGGGGACTTTTAGAAGGGAACACCATATATTTT. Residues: CASSPGGGLLEGNTIYF.

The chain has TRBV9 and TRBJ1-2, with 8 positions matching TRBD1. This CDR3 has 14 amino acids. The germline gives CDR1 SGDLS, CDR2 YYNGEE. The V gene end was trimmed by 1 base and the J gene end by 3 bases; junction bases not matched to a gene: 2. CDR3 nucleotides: TGTGCCAGCAGCGTACAGGGGGCGGACTATGGCTACACCTTC. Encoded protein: CASSVQGADYGYTF.

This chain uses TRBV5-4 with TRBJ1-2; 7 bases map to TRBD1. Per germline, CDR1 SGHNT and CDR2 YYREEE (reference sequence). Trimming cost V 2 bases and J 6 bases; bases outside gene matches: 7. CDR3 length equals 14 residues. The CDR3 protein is CASSFLGQVHGYTF. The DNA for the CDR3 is TGTGCCAGCAGCTTCTTAGGACAGGTCCATGGCTACACCTTC.

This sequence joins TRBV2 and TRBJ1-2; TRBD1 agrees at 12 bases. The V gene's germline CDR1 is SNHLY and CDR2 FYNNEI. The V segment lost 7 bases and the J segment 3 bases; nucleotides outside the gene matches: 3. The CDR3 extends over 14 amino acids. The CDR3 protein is CASMGTGGYYGYTF. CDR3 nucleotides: TGTGCCAGCATGGGGACAGGGGGCTACTATGGCTACACCTTC.

The CDR3 spells CASSYTQGRESPLHF. DNA for the CDR3: TGTGCCAGCAGTTACACCCAGGGGCGGGAGTCACCCCTCCACTTT. This chain connects TRBV6-5 to TRBJ1-6; tentatively, D is TRBD1 (6 bases). CDR3 length: 15 residues. Trimming shortened V by 2 bases and J by 10 bases, and 15 bases separated the two germline ends. The germline gives CDR1 MNHEY, CDR2 SVGAGI.

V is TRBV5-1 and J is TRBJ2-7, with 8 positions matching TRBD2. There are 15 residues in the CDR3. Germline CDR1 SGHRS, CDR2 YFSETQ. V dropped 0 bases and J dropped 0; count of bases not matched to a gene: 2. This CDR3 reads CASSLGGGTSYEQYF. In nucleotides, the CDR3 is TGCGCCAGCAGCTTGGGCGGGGGGACCTCCTACGAGCAGTACTTC.

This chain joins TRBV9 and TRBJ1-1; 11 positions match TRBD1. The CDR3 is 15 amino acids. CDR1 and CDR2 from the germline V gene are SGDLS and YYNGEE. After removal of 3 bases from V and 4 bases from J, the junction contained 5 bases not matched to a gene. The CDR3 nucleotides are TGTGCCAGCAGCGCGGACAGGGGGCCGGGCACTGAAGCTTTCTTT. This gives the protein CASSADRGPGTEAFF.

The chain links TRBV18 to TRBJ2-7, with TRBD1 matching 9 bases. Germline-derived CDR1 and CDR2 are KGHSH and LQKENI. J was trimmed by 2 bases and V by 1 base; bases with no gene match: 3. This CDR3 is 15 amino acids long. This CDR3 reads CASSPQGQGTYEQYF. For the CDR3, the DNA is TGTGCCAGCTCACCACAGGGACAGGGAACCTACGAGCAGTACTTC.